The 16 T cell receptor beta chains below were found in one sample sequenced in a study of T cell responses to AZD1222 COVID-19 vaccine. The method was immunoSEQ multiplex PCR; TCRdb's version includes in-frame clones alone and lacks a portion of them. The sample consists of 120,000 to 150,000 clones, just over 90% of them appearing once. The sample consisted of peripheral blood, taken on day 0 of AZD1222 vaccination. The receptor source for this set is an adult in good health.

The table lists this clone with a count of one. The gene calls are TRBV19 and TRBJ1-5, with 7 positions matching TRBD1. V lost 10 bases, J lost 3 bases, and 15 bases stayed unmatched. Germline CDR1 and CDR2: LNHDA and SQIVND (reference sequence). The length of the CDR3 is 16 residues. The CDR3 spells CATRSIQDRNNQPQHF. The DNA of the CDR3 is TGTGCCACCCGATCAATCCAGGACAGGAACAATCAGCCCCAGCATTTT.

This chain links TRBV7-2 with TRBJ2-5; a weak D match, TRBD1 (5 bases). The CDR3 length is 15 residues. Germline CDR1 is SGHTA and CDR2 is FQGNSA. Trimming removed 3 bases at V and 5 bases at J, with 16 bases between. The CDR3 region is CASSFRSAQGETQYF. CDR3 nucleotide sequence: TGTGCCAGCAGCTTTCGGAGTGCCCAGGGTGAGACCCAGTACTTC.

This rearrangement joins TRBV30 to TRBJ1-2, with D perhaps TRBD1 (5 bases). CDR3 length: 18 amino acids. Germline V gene data show CDR1 as GTSNPN and CDR2 as SVGIG (reference sequence). With 0 bases removed from V and 4 bases from J, the gap between germline ends came to 24 bases. CDR3 in amino acids: CAWSVQSGGVGPFYGYTF. CDR3 nucleotides: TGTGCCTGGAGTGTACAAAGTGGGGGAGTGGGACCCTTCTATGGCTACACCTTC.

V usage is TRBV2 and J usage is TRBJ1-2; 7 nucleotides line up with TRBD1. This CDR3 has 13 residues. CDR1 and CDR2 (germline): SNHLY, FYNNEI. V lost 0 bases to trimming and J lost 8 bases; unmatched junction nucleotides: 3. The CDR3 loop is CASSEAQGGGYTF. As DNA, the CDR3 is TGTGCCAGCAGTGAAGCGCAGGGGGGCGGCTACACCTTC.

The V gene is TRBV5-1, the J gene TRBJ1-2, with 7 bases aligning to TRBD1. The ends lost 3 bases at V and 0 bases at J; junction bases unmatched: 5. CDR3 size: 15 residues. Germline loops: CDR1 SGHRS, CDR2 YFSETQ. CDR3 in amino acids: CASSWLGGANYGYTF. Here the CDR3 DNA reads TGCGCCAGCAGCTGGTTAGGGGGCGCTAACTATGGCTACACCTTC.

The gene calls are TRBV3-1 (or the pseudogene TRBV3-2) and TRBJ2-3; D might be TRBD2 (6 bases). V was trimmed by 1 base and J by 8 bases, leaving 7 bases between them. The CDR3 totals 12 residues. Germline CDR1 is LGHDT and CDR2 is YNNKEL (reference sequence). The DNA for the CDR3 is TGTGCCAGCAGCCAAGGGGGAGGTACGCAGTATTTT. Protein product: CASSQGGGTQYF.

V is TRBV5-1 and J is TRBJ1-2; 12 positions match TRBD1. V lost 3 bases to trimming and J lost 7 bases; unmatched junction nucleotides: 4. Germline CDR1 reads SGHRS; CDR2 reads YFSETQ. This CDR3 is built from 14 residues. The CDR3 coding sequence is TGCGCCAGCAGCTCGGGACAGGGGGCGGCTGGCTACACCTTC. The encoded protein is CASSSGQGAAGYTF.

The chain joins TRBV25-1 to TRBJ2-4; D could derive from TRBD1 or TRBD2 (5 bases each). V lost 4 bases, J lost 1 base, and 14 bases lay in between. Germline V gene data show CDR1 as MGHDK and CDR2 as SYGVNS. The CDR3 length is 16 residues. The CDR3 DNA is TGTGCCAGCAGTGGAGGGGAAGGGCGGGCCAAAAACATTCAGTACTTC. It codes for CASSGGEGRAKNIQYF.

The V call is TRBV7-6, the J call TRBJ2-5; 8 bases agree with TRBD1. The germline gives CDR1 SGHVS, CDR2 FNYEAQ. There are 13 residues in the CDR3. With V trimmed by 8 bases and J by 5 bases, 7 bases remained unmatched. DNA for the CDR3: TGTGCCAGCCTAAGCAGGGGGCTTGAGACCCAGTACTTC. It yields the protein CASLSRGLETQYF. The entire variable domain, with the rest obtained from reference TRBV7-6 and TRBJ2-5, is as follows: GAGVSQSPRYKVTKRGQDVALRCDPISGHVSLYWYRQALGQGPEFLTYFNYEAQQDKSGLPNDRFSAERPEGSISTLTIQRTEQRDSAMYRCASLSRGLETQYFGPGTRLLVL.

The gene calls are TRBV10-1 and TRBJ1-1, with D perhaps matching TRBD1 (5 bases). The V and J ends lost 1 base and 4 bases respectively, with 10 bases between them. The germline V gene has CDR1 WNHNN and CDR2 SYGVQD (reference sequence). This CDR3 region has 14 residues. In DNA, the CDR3 is TGCGCCAGCAGTGAGTTCAGGGACTCCACTGAAGCTTTCTTT. This encodes CASSEFRDSTEAFF.

The chain is built from TRBV10-3 and TRBJ1-2; maybe TRBD1 (5 bases). Trimming took off 10 bases at V and 3 bases at J, with 15 bases between the two ends. Germline CDR1 and CDR2: ENHRY and SYGVKD. This CDR3 region has 13 residues. The CDR3 region has the DNA TGTGCCAGCGGGGCTACAGGTCACTATGGCTACACCTTC. The encoded protein is CASGATGHYGYTF.

The chain has TRBV14 and TRBJ2-4; the D gene could be TRBD1 or TRBD2 (6 bases each). Per germline, CDR1 SGHDN and CDR2 FVKESK. CDR3 length: 16 residues. Trimming removed 0 bases from V and 7 bases from J, with 16 bases in between. CDR3 DNA: TGTGCCAGCAGCCAAGAAGAGGGGGGAGAGCGGAACATTCAGTACTTC. Translated: CASSQEEGGERNIQYF.

Only one count was recorded for this clone. The rearrangement joins TRBV5-1 to TRBJ1-1; D is perhaps TRBD1 (5 bases). Per the germline V gene, CDR1 is SGHRS and CDR2 is YFSETQ. The V and J ends lost 6 bases and 1 base respectively, with 10 bases between them. The CDR3 consists of 13 residues. The CDR3 loop is CASKEQENTEAFF. Written as DNA, the CDR3 is TGCGCCAGCAAAGAACAGGAGAACACTGAAGCTTTCTTT.

The CDR3 DNA reads as TGTGCCAGCTCACGGGACGAGTTAAACACTGAAGCTTTCTTT. This encodes CASSRDELNTEAFF. The V gene is TRBV18, the J gene TRBJ1-1; D is possibly TRBD1 (5 bases). Germline values: CDR1 KGHSH, CDR2 LQKENI. The V and J ends lost 4 bases and 2 bases respectively, with 11 bases between them. This CDR3 is built from 14 residues.

The rearrangement joins TRBV4-2 to TRBJ2-7; perhaps D is TRBD1 or TRBD2 (6 bases each). Trimming shortened V by 0 bases and J by 3 bases, and 9 bases separated the two germline ends. CDR1 and CDR2 (germline): LGHNA, YNFKEQ. This CDR3 region has 14 residues. In DNA form, the CDR3 reads TGTGCCAGCAGCCAAGAACGGGGGCGCTACGAGCAGTACTTC. Encoded protein: CASSQERGRYEQYF.

This clone was recorded only once. The chain is built from TRBV16 and TRBJ2-6; D perhaps matches TRBD1 (6 bases). Germline CDR1 KGHSY, CDR2 FQNENV. The CDR3 spans 19 residues. V was trimmed by 5 bases and J by 0 bases, leaving 20 bases between them. CDR3 loop: CASSTTRGSTTSGANVLTF. CDR3 nucleotides: TGTGCCAGCAGCACAACCAGGGGTTCTACGACCTCTGGGGCCAACGTCCTGACTTTC.